These T cell receptor beta chains were read from a single sample in a study of blood T cell repertoires in COVID-19. Clones were sequenced by immunoSEQ multiplex PCR, and TCRdb holds only the in-frame ones, with some missing. The table has about 48,000 clones, 80% to 90% seen once. Sample: peripheral blood. The receptor set was obtained from a human donor in a cohort sampled during active COVID-19. The donor label of this sample is uncertain. Both conserved end residues are part of each CDR3. The order of the fields is V gene, clone size, D gene, CDR3 length, J gene, CDR3 protein, CDR3 DNA. The D gene is left open where the match is weak. Clone size, where shown, is once, few, many, or a class for clones that have expanded.

v_gene: TRBV7-3; abundance: few; d_gene: TRBD1; len: 13; j_gene: TRBJ2-7; CDR3aa: CASSYDRGYEQYF; CDR3nt: TGTGCCAGCAGCTATGACAGGGGCTACGAGCAGTACTTC
v_gene: TRBV9; abundance: .; d_gene: .; len: 16; j_gene: TRBJ2-4; CDR3aa: CASSPHRGGAKNIQYF; CDR3nt: TGTGCCAGCAGCCCGCACAGGGGAGGAGCCAAAAACATTCAGTACTTC
v_gene: TRBV5-5; abundance: .; d_gene: TRBD1; len: 14; j_gene: TRBJ2-5; CDR3aa: CASSLDRGLETQYF; CDR3nt: TGTGCCAGCAGCTTGGACAGGGGGTTGGAGACCCAGTACTTC
v_gene: TRBV6-5; abundance: .; d_gene: TRBD2; len: 15; j_gene: TRBJ2-5; CDR3aa: CASSSSAGGVETQYF; CDR3nt: TGTGCCAGCAGTTCCTCGGCGGGGGGCGTGGAGACCCAGTACTTC
v_gene: TRBV9; abundance: .; d_gene: .; len: 15; j_gene: TRBJ2-1; CDR3aa: CASSVVGESYNEQFF; CDR3nt: TGTGCCAGCAGCGTAGTCGGGGAGTCCTACAATGAGCAGTTCTTC
v_gene: TRBV5-4; abundance: .; d_gene: .; len: 17; j_gene: TRBJ2-5; CDR3aa: CASSLAASSPSRETQYF; CDR3nt: TGTGCCAGCAGCTTGGCGGCTAGTTCCCCCTCTAGAGAGACCCAGTACTTC
v_gene: TRBV5-1; abundance: .; d_gene: .; len: 14; j_gene: TRBJ2-2; CDR3aa: CASSLGQPRGELFF; CDR3nt: TGCGCCAGCAGCTTGGGACAGCCGAGGGGGGAGCTGTTTTTT
v_gene: TRBV5-1; abundance: .; d_gene: TRBD1; len: 16; j_gene: TRBJ1-3; CDR3aa: CASSSGQDYSGNTIYF; CDR3nt: TGCGCCAGCAGCTCGGGACAGGACTACTCTGGAAACACCATATATTTT
v_gene: TRBV27; abundance: few; d_gene: .; len: 14; j_gene: TRBJ2-2; CDR3aa: CARLHRVNTGELFF; CDR3nt: TGTGCCAGGCTTCACCGGGTGAACACCGGGGAGCTGTTTTTT
v_gene: TRBV18; abundance: .; d_gene: .; len: 16; j_gene: TRBJ1-3; CDR3aa: CASSPTAGARDGTIYF; CDR3nt: TGTGCCAGCTCACCAACAGCGGGGGCGAGAGACGGCACCATATATTTT
v_gene: TRBV4-1; abundance: few; d_gene: .; len: 15; j_gene: TRBJ2-7; CDR3aa: CASSQNDREAYEQYF; CDR3nt: TGCGCCAGCAGCCAGAACGACAGAGAGGCCTACGAGCAGTACTTC
v_gene: TRBV6-4; abundance: .; d_gene: .; len: 13; j_gene: TRBJ2-7; CDR3aa: CASSDFSSYEQYF; CDR3nt: TGTGCCAGCAGTGACTTTAGCTCCTACGAGCAGTACTTC
v_gene: TRBV27; abundance: .; d_gene: .; len: 15; j_gene: TRBJ2-7; CDR3aa: CASSLFGGLTYEQYF; CDR3nt: TGTGCCAGCAGTTTATTCGGCGGATTAACCTACGAGCAGTACTTC
v_gene: TRBV6-6; abundance: .; d_gene: TRBD1; len: 15; j_gene: TRBJ2-7; CDR3aa: CASSYESGTGNEQYF; CDR3nt: TGTGCCAGCAGTTACGAATCCGGGACAGGGAACGAGCAGTACTTC
v_gene: TRBV7-7; abundance: .; d_gene: TRBD1; len: 16; j_gene: TRBJ2-7; CDR3aa: CASSLGLGQGADEQYF; CDR3nt: TGTGCTAGCAGCTTGGGGCTGGGACAGGGGGCTGACGAGCAGTACTTC
v_gene: TRBV13; abundance: .; d_gene: .; len: 16; j_gene: TRBJ1-2; CDR3aa: CASSLGREGGDYGYTF; CDR3nt: TGTGCCAGCAGCTTAGGCCGAGAGGGTGGAGACTATGGCTACACCTTC
v_gene: TRBV2; abundance: .; d_gene: TRBD2; len: 14; j_gene: TRBJ2-7; CDR3aa: CASNGGGPSYEQYF; CDR3nt: TGTGCCAGCAATGGCGGGGGGCCATCCTACGAGCAGTACTTC
v_gene: TRBV7-2; abundance: .; d_gene: TRBD2; len: 17; j_gene: TRBJ2-7; CDR3aa: CASSPRTSGGLSYEQYF; CDR3nt: TGTGCCAGCAGCCCCCGGACTAGCGGGGGCCTCTCCTACGAGCAGTACTTC
v_gene: TRBV6-5; abundance: once; d_gene: TRBD2; len: 16; j_gene: TRBJ2-7; CDR3aa: CASSYSLLAGGYEQYF; CDR3nt: TGTGCCAGCAGTTACTCGTTACTAGCGGGGGGTTACGAGCAGTACTTC
v_gene: TRBV5-1; abundance: .; d_gene: .; len: 15; j_gene: TRBJ2-2; CDR3aa: CASSLQGVFTGELFF; CDR3nt: TGCGCCAGCAGCCTACAGGGAGTCTTTACCGGGGAGCTGTTTTTT
v_gene: TRBV7-3; abundance: .; d_gene: TRBD1; len: 13; j_gene: TRBJ1-1; CDR3aa: CASSLGQGYRAFF; CDR3nt: TGTGCCAGCAGCTTAGGACAGGGGTACAGAGCTTTCTTT
v_gene: TRBV6-1; abundance: .; d_gene: TRBD2; len: 16; j_gene: TRBJ2-3; CDR3aa: CASSEESGGSTDTQYF; CDR3nt: TGTGCCAGCAGTGAAGAAAGCGGGGGCAGCACAGATACGCAGTATTTT
v_gene: TRBV12-3/TRBV12-4; abundance: .; d_gene: .; len: 13; j_gene: TRBJ2-7; CDR3aa: CASSPGNSYEQYF; CDR3nt: TGTGCCAGCAGCCCAGGGAACTCCTACGAGCAGTACTTC
v_gene: TRBV5-6; abundance: few; d_gene: TRBD1; len: 15; j_gene: TRBJ1-2; CDR3aa: CASSLGQGVGYGYTF; CDR3nt: TGTGCCAGCAGCCTGGGACAGGGTGTAGGGTATGGCTACACCTTC
v_gene: TRBV5-1; abundance: .; d_gene: TRBD1; len: 14; j_gene: TRBJ2-7; CDR3aa: CASSEIQTGGEQYF; CDR3nt: TGCGCCAGCAGCGAGATACAGACAGGGGGCGAGCAGTACTTC
v_gene: TRBV5-6; abundance: .; d_gene: TRBD2; len: 11; j_gene: TRBJ2-1; CDR3aa: CASSGTTTEFF; CDR3nt: TGTGCCAGCAGCGGGACTACGACGGAGTTCTTC
v_gene: TRBV9; abundance: .; d_gene: .; len: 14; j_gene: TRBJ1-2; CDR3aa: CASSVEPSSYGYTF; CDR3nt: TGTGCCAGCAGCGTAGAGCCCTCCTCCTATGGCTACACCTTC
v_gene: TRBV19; abundance: .; d_gene: TRBD1; len: 13; j_gene: TRBJ2-7; CDR3aa: CATRGTGAYEQYF; CDR3nt: TGTGCCACTCGCGGGACAGGGGCCTACGAGCAGTACTTC
v_gene: TRBV5-6; abundance: .; d_gene: TRBD1; len: 15; j_gene: TRBJ1-2; CDR3aa: CASSLVGQAGYGYTF; CDR3nt: TGTGCCAGCAGCTTGGTGGGACAGGCTGGCTATGGCTACACCTTC
v_gene: TRBV10-2; abundance: .; d_gene: TRBD2; len: 15; j_gene: TRBJ2-3; CDR3aa: CASSQAGAGTDTQYF; CDR3nt: TGCGCCAGCAGTCAAGCGGGGGCAGGTACAGATACGCAGTATTTT
v_gene: TRBV6-5; abundance: .; d_gene: TRBD1; len: 15; j_gene: TRBJ2-7; CDR3aa: CASSYSGTALEEQYF; CDR3nt: TGTGCCAGCAGTTACTCGGGGACAGCCCTAGAGGAGCAGTACTTC
v_gene: TRBV9; abundance: .; d_gene: TRBD1; len: 17; j_gene: TRBJ1-6; CDR3aa: CASSAAGGLSYNSPLHF; CDR3nt: TGTGCCAGCAGCGCCGCAGGGGGCCTGTCCTATAATTCACCCCTCCACTTT
v_gene: TRBV3-1/TRBV3-2; abundance: .; d_gene: TRBD1; len: 17; j_gene: TRBJ1-3; CDR3aa: CASSQVGQGLSGNTIYF; CDR3nt: TGTGCCAGCAGCCAAGTCGGACAGGGCTTGTCTGGAAACACCATATATTTT
v_gene: TRBV5-8; abundance: .; d_gene: TRBD1; len: 13; j_gene: TRBJ1-2; CDR3aa: CASSAGQGEKFSF; CDR3nt: TGTGCCAGCAGCGCGGGACAGGGGGAGAAATTTTCGTTC
v_gene: TRBV7-6; abundance: .; d_gene: .; len: 17; j_gene: TRBJ1-3; CDR3aa: CASSLDTGSVSGNTIYF; CDR3nt: TGTGCCAGCAGCTTAGATACAGGCAGTGTCTCTGGAAACACCATATATTTT
v_gene: TRBV4-1; abundance: .; d_gene: TRBD1; len: 19; j_gene: TRBJ2-6; CDR3aa: CASSQDDPGQGSGANVLTF; CDR3nt: TGCGCCAGCAGCCAAGATGACCCGGGACAGGGTTCAGGGGCCAACGTCCTGACTTTC
v_gene: TRBV5-1; abundance: .; d_gene: TRBD2; len: 17; j_gene: TRBJ2-3; CDR3aa: CASSPGTSVGSTDTQYF; CDR3nt: TGCGCCAGCAGCCCCGGGACTAGCGTCGGGTCCACAGATACGCAGTATTTT
v_gene: TRBV19; abundance: .; d_gene: .; len: 16; j_gene: TRBJ1-2; CDR3aa: CASKPGLGGAGYGYTF; CDR3nt: TGTGCCAGTAAACCGGGATTAGGGGGGGCCGGCTATGGCTACACCTTC
v_gene: TRBV18; abundance: .; d_gene: TRBD2; len: 12; j_gene: TRBJ2-3; CDR3aa: CASSLAGDTQYF; CDR3nt: TGTGCCAGCTCACTAGCGGGTGATACGCAGTATTTT
v_gene: TRBV4-1; abundance: .; d_gene: .; len: 15; j_gene: TRBJ2-1; CDR3aa: CASSQEFPRVQEQFF; CDR3nt: TGCGCCAGCAGCCAAGAATTCCCCAGGGTACAGGAGCAGTTCTTC
v_gene: TRBV4-1; abundance: .; d_gene: TRBD1; len: 15; j_gene: TRBJ1-4; CDR3aa: CASSQGDRGREKLFF; CDR3nt: TGCGCCAGCAGCCAAGGAGACAGGGGGCGTGAAAAACTGTTTTTT
v_gene: TRBV29-1; abundance: .; d_gene: TRBD1; len: 13; j_gene: TRBJ1-2; CDR3aa: CAGLAGGGYGYTF; CDR3nt: TGCGCGGGCCTTGCAGGGGGCGGCTATGGCTACACCTTC
v_gene: TRBV7-9; abundance: .; d_gene: .; len: 14; j_gene: TRBJ2-7; CDR3aa: CASAKTVTTYEQYF; CDR3nt: TGTGCCAGCGCTAAAACGGTGACAACCTACGAGCAGTACTTC
v_gene: TRBV7-6; abundance: .; d_gene: .; len: 18; j_gene: TRBJ1-5; CDR3aa: CASSLGLGGVRGNQPQHF; CDR3nt: TGTGCCAGCAGCTTAGGATTAGGGGGGGTTCGGGGCAATCAGCCCCAGCATTTT
v_gene: TRBV5-1; abundance: once; d_gene: .; len: 16; j_gene: TRBJ1-1; CDR3aa: CASRKSQVVLNTEAFF; CDR3nt: TGCGCCAGCAGAAAGTCCCAGGTAGTGTTGAACACTGAAGCTTTCTTT
v_gene: TRBV5-1; abundance: .; d_gene: .; len: 15; j_gene: TRBJ2-6; CDR3aa: CASALPSSGANVLTF; CDR3nt: TGCGCCAGCGCACTTCCAAGCTCTGGGGCCAACGTCCTGACTTTC
v_gene: TRBV3-1/TRBV3-2; abundance: .; d_gene: TRBD2; len: 21; j_gene: TRBJ2-4; CDR3aa: CASSVRFTSGGRRLAKNIQYF; CDR3nt: TGTGCCAGCAGCGTCAGATTTACTAGCGGGGGCAGAAGGCTAGCCAAAAACATTCAGTACTTC